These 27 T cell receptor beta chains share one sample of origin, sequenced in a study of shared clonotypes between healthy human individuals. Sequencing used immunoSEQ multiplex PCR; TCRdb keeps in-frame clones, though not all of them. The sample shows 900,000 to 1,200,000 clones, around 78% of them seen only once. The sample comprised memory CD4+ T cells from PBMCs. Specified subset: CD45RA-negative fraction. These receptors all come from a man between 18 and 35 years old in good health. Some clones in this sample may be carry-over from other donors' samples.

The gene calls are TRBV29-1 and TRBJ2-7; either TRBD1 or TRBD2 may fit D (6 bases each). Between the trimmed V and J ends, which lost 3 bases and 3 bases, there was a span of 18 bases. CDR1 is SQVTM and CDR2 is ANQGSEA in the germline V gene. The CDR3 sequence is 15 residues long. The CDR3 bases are TGCAGCGTTGATCTAGGGGGGTTTGGGAACTACGAGCAGTACTTC. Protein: CSVDLGGFGNYEQYF.

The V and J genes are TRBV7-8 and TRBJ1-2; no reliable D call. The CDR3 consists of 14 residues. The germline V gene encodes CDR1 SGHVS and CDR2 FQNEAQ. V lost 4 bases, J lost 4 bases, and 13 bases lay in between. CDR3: CASSYTAVRYGYTF. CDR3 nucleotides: TGTGCCAGCAGCTATACCGCGGTCCGCTATGGCTACACCTTC.

CDR3 region: CASSLEYVLPGNTIYF. Written as DNA, the CDR3 is TGCGCCAGCAGCCTTGAGTACGTTCTTCCTGGAAACACCATATATTTT. The chain employs TRBV4-3 and TRBJ1-3, with D unresolved. The CDR3 runs to 16 residues. Germline V gives CDR1 LGHNA, CDR2 YSLEER. The ends were cut back, 4 bases at V and 2 bases at J, with 15 bases in the middle.

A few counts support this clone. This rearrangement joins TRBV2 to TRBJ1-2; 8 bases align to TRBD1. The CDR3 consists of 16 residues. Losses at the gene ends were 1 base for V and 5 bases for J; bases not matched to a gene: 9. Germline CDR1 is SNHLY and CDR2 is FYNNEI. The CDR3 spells CASSEDRTGTGYGYTF. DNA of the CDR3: TGTGCCAGCAGTGAAGATAGAACCGGGACAGGATATGGCTACACCTTC. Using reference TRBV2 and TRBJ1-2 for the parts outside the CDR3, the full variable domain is EPEVTQTPSHQVTQMGQEVILRCVPISNHLYFYWYRQILGQKVEFLVSFYNNEISEKSEIFDDQFSVERPDGSNFTLKIRSTKLEDSAMYFCASSEDRTGTGYGYTFGSGTRLTVV.

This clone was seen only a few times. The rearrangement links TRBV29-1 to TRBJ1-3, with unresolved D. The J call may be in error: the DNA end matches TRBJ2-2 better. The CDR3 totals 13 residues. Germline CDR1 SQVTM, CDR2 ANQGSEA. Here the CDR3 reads CSVDGRNTGELFF. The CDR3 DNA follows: TGCAGCGTTGACGGGCGGAACACCGGGGAGCTGTTTTTT.

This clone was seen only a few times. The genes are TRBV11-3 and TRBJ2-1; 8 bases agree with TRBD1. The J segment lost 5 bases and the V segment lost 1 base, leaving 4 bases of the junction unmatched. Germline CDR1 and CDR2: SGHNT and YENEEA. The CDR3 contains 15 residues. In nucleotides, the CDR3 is TGTGCCAGCAGCTTAGGGACAGGGAGAAACAATGAGCAGTTCTTC. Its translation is CASSLGTGRNNEQFF.

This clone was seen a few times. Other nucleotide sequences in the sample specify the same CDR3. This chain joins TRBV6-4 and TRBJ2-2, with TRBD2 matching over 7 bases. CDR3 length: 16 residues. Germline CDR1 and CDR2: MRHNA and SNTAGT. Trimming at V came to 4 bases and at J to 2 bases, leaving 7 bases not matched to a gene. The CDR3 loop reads CASSVVPGGNTGELFF. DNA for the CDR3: TGTGCCAGCAGTGTGGTTCCGGGGGGTAACACCGGGGAGCTGTTTTTT.

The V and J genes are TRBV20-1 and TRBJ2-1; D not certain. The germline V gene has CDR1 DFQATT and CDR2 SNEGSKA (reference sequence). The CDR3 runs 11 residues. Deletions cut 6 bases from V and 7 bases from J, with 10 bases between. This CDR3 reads CSAPDFNEQFF. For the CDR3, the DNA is TGCAGTGCCCCTGACTTTAATGAGCAGTTCTTC.

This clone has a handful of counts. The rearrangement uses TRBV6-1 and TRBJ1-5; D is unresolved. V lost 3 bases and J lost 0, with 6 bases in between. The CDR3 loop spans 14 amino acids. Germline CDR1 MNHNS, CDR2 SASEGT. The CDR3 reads CASSDPFSNQPQHF. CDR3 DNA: TGTGCCAGCAGTGACCCCTTTAGCAATCAGCCCCAGCATTTT.

The CDR3 is CASSLGTRSSYEQYF. CDR3 nucleotide sequence: TGTGCCAGCAGCTTGGGGACGAGGAGCTCCTACGAGCAGTACTTC. The rearrangement uses TRBV5-4 and TRBJ2-7; no definite D call. There are 15 residues in the CDR3. Per germline, CDR1 SGHNT and CDR2 YYREEE (reference sequence). Trimming pared 0 bases from V and 0 bases from J, leaving 10 bases between.

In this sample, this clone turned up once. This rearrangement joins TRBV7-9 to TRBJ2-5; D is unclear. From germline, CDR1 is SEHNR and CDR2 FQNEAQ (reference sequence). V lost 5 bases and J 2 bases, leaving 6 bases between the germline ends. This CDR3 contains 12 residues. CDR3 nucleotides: TGTGCCAGCAGCCCCGGACAAGAGACCCAGTACTTC. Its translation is CASSPGQETQYF.

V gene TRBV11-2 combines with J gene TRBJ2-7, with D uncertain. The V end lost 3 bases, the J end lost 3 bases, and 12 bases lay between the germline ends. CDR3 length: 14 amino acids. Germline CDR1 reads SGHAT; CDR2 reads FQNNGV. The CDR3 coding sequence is TGTGCCAGCAGCTTCGCACGGACGTACTACGAGCAGTACTTC. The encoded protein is CASSFARTYYEQYF.

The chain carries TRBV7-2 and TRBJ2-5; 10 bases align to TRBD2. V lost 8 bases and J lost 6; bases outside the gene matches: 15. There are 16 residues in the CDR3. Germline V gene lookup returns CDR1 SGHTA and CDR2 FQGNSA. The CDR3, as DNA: TGTGCCAGCCGAACCAGTGGGGGGACTAGCGAACAGACCCAGTACTTC. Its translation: CASRTSGGTSEQTQYF.

CDR3 sequence reads: CASSPIQGYTF. In DNA, the CDR3 is TGTGCCAGCTCACCGATCCAAGGCTACACCTTC. The genes are TRBV18 and TRBJ1-2; no clear D gene. Germline CDR1 reads KGHSH; CDR2 reads LQKENI. V was shortened by 3 bases and J by 8 bases, with 7 bases between the two germline ends. There are 11 residues in the CDR3.

The DNA for the CDR3 is TGTGCCAGCAGTTCACTTAGCGGGAGGGCCGGTAATGAGCAGTTCTTC. Protein sequence: CASSSLSGRAGNEQFF. The chain has TRBV11-2 and TRBJ2-1; TRBD2 matches at 11 bases. Germline V gene data show CDR1 as SGHAT and CDR2 as FQNNGV. The trim removed 6 bases at V and 7 bases at J, leaving 11 bases unmatched. The CDR3 contains 16 residues.

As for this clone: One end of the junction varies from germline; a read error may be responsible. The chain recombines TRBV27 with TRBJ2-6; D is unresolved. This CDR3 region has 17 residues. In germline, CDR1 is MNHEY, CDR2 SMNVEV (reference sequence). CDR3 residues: CASSGPSTVGGDNVLTF. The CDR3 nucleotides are TGTGCCAGCAGTGGACCCTCCACCGTCGGTGGGGACAACGTCCTGACTTTC.

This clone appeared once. CDR3 loop: CASSLVGRANEEQYF. The CDR3 bases are TGTGCCAGCAGCTTAGTCGGCAGGGCCAATGAGGAGCAGTACTTC. This chain links TRBV11-1 with TRBJ2-7, with D possibly being TRBD1 (5 bases). Trimming took off 1 base at V and 7 bases at J, with 17 bases between the two ends. Germline V gene data show CDR1 as SGHAT and CDR2 as FQDESV (reference sequence). This CDR3 comprises 15 residues. Full variable domain (missing parts from reference TRBV11-1 and TRBJ2-7): EAEVAQSPRYKITEKSQAVAFWCDPISGHATLYWYRQILGQGPELLVQFQDESVVDDSQLPKDRFSAERLKGVDSTLKIQPAELGDSAMYLCASSLVGRANEEQYFGPGTRLTVT.

CDR3 sequence: CASSRLLSYNEQFF. The CDR3 nucleotides read TGTGCCAGCAGTCGACTTCTGTCCTACAATGAGCAGTTCTTC. The V call is TRBV6-5, the J call TRBJ2-1; D not certain. This CDR3 spans 14 amino acids. Germline values: CDR1 MNHEY, CDR2 SVGAGI. Trimming cost V 5 bases and J 1 base, with 9 bases left between them.

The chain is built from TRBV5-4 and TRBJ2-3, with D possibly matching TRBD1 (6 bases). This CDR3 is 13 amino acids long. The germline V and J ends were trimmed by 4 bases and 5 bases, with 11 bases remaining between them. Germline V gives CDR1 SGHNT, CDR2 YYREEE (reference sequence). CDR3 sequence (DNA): TGTGCCAGCAGCATCCAGGGGCAAGATACGCAGTATTTT. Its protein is CASSIQGQDTQYF. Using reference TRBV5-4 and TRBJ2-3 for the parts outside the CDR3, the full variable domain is ETGVTQSPTHLIKTRGQQVTLRCSSQSGHNTVSWYQQALGQGPQFIFQYYREEENGRGNFPPRFSGLQFPNYSSELNVNALELDDSALYLCASSIQGQDTQYFGPGTRLTVL.

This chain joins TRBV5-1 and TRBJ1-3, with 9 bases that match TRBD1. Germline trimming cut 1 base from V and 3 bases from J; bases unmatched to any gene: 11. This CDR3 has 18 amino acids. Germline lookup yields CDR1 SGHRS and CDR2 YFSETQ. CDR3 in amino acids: CASSLWTGATVVGNTIYF. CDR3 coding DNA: TGCGCCAGCAGCTTGTGGACAGGGGCCACCGTTGTTGGAAACACCATATATTTT.

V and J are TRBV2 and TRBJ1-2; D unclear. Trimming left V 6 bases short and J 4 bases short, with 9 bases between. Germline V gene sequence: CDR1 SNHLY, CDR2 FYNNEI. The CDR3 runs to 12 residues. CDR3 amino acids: CASRGRGYGYTF. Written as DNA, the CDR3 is TGTGCCAGCAGGGGCCGCGGCTATGGCTACACCTTC.

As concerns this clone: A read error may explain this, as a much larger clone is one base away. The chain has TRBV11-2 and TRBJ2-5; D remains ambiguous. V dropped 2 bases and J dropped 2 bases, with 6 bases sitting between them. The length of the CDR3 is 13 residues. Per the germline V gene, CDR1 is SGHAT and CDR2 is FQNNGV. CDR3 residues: CASSLSQQETQYF. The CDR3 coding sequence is TGTGCCAGCAGCTTATCCCAGCAAGAGACCCAGTACTTC.

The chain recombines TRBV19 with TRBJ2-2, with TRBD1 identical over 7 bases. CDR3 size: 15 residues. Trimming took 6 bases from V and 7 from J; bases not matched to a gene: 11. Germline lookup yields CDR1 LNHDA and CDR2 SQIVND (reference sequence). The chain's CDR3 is CASSNRQGYLGELFF. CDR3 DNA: TGTGCCAGTAGCAATCGACAGGGTTATCTCGGGGAGCTGTTTTTT. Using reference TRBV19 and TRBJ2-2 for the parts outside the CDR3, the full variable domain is DGGITQSPKYLFRKEGQNVTLSCEQNLNHDAMYWYRQDPGQGLRLIYYSQIVNDFQKGDIAEGYSVSREKKESFPLTVTSAQKNPTAFYLCASSNRQGYLGELFFGEGSRLTVL.

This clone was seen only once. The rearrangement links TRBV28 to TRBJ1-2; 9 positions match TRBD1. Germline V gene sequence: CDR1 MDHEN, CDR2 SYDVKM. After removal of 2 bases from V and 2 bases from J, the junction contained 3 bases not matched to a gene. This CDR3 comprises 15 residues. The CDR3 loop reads CASSLTGGRNYGYTF. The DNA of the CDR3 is TGTGCCAGCAGTTTAACAGGGGGCAGGAACTATGGCTACACCTTC.

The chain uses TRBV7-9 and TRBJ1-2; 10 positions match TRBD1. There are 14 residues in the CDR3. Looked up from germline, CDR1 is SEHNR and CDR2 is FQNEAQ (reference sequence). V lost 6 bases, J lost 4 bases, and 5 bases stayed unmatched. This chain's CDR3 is CASRGDRGVYGYTF. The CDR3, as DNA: TGTGCCAGCAGGGGGGACAGGGGTGTCTATGGCTACACCTTC.

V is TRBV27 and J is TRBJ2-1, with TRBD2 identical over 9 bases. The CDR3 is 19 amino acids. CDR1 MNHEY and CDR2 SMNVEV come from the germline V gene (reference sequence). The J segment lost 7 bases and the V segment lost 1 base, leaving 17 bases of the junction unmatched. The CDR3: CASSLFARVFAGGTNEQFF. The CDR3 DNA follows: TGTGCCAGCAGTTTATTCGCCCGAGTCTTTGCGGGAGGGACGAATGAGCAGTTCTTC.

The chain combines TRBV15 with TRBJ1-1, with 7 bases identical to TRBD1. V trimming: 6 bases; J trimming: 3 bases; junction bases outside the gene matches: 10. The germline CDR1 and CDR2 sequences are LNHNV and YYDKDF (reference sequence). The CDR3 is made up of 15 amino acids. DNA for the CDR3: TGTGCCACCAGTAGCGCGACAGGGTTGGACACTGAAGCTTTCTTT. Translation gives CATSSATGLDTEAFF.